Below, 16 T cell receptor beta chains from the same sample are listed, as sequenced in a study of CD8 T cells in Susac syndrome (dated by TCRdb to about 2019). The library was made by the immunoSEQ multiplex PCR assay. RNA was extracted using the RNeasy kit, and about 0.45 to 1 ug of the RNA was reverse transcribed with random hexamers. Using fastp at Q25 and MiXCR, TCRdb reprocessed the public reads and kept productive beta chains. Here each entry gathers all rows of one CDR3 protein and keeps the most common genes and DNA. The sample yields 190,000 or so distinct CDR3 sequences; over 90% were counted once. The leading ten clones occupy about 0.09% of the sample. The sequenced sample consisted of CD4+ T cells from PBMCs. The receptors were sampled from a human donor with multiple sclerosis.

The rearrangement joins TRBV30 to TRBJ2-5, with D maybe TRBD2 (6 bases). Trimming removed 2 bases from V and 9 bases from J, with 10 bases in between. This CDR3 is 11 amino acids long. CDR1 is GTSNPN and CDR2 is SVGIG in the germline V gene (reference sequence). The CDR3 is CAWSPTGAQYF. The CDR3 region has the DNA TGTGCCTGGAGTCCCACGGGGGCCCAGTACTTC.

The rearrangement links TRBV29-1 to TRBJ1-4, with 7 bases identical to TRBD1. Germline lookup yields CDR1 SQVTM and CDR2 ANQGSEA. V was pared by 5 bases and J by 5 bases, with 5 bases of the junction left unmatched. There are 13 residues in the CDR3. CDR3 residues: CSVSGGMNEKLFF. CDR3 in DNA: TGCAGCGTTTCAGGGGGAATGAATGAAAAACTGTTTTTT.

The V gene is TRBV7-9, the J gene TRBJ2-5, with 11 bases that match TRBD2. The V and J ends lost 1 base and 1 base, in that order; junction bases with no gene match: 2. This CDR3 is 16 amino acids long. Germline CDR1 is SEHNR and CDR2 is FQNEAQ (reference sequence). DNA for the CDR3: TGTGCCAGCAGCTTAGTAGCGGGAGGGGGCCAAGAGACCCAGTACTTC. Protein sequence: CASSLVAGGGQETQYF.

CDR3 in amino acids: CASRVGGSSYEQYF. The DNA of the CDR3 is TGTGCCAGCAGGGTGGGGGGCTCCTCGTACGAGCAGTACTTC. V usage is TRBV12-3 or TRBV12-4 and J usage is TRBJ2-7, with D possibly called TRBD1 or TRBD2 (6 bases each). The CDR3 has 14 amino acids. The V and J ends lost 6 bases and 4 bases respectively, with 16 bases between them.

The chain is built from TRBV27 and TRBJ2-1; D is unresolved. The germline CDR1 and CDR2 sequences are MNHEY and SMNVEV (reference sequence). V gave up 10 bases and J gave up 0 bases, with 10 bases separating them. The CDR3 contains 13 residues. The CDR3 nucleotides read TGTGCCACCAGGCTAAGCTCCTACAATGAGCAGTTCTTC. It yields the protein CATRLSSYNEQFF.

For the CDR3, the DNA is TGTGCCAGCAGGGACAGGGGCTTCGGAATAAGCTCCTACAATGAGCAGTTCTTC. This gives the protein CASRDRGFGISSYNEQFF. The chain has TRBV6-1 and TRBJ2-1; 9 bases fit TRBD1. After removal of 6 bases from V and 0 bases from J, the junction contained 12 bases not matched to a gene. Germline CDR1 MNHNS, CDR2 SASEGT. This CDR3 region has 18 residues.

The chain combines TRBV10-3 with TRBJ1-6; D uncertain. CDR1 is ENHRY and CDR2 is SYGVKD in the germline V gene. The CDR3 is 15 amino acids. Trimming removed 4 bases from V and 8 bases from J, with 15 bases in between. The CDR3, as DNA: TGTGCCATCAGTGCTCTTGGAGGCGAGGATTCACCCCTCCACTTT. Its protein is CAISALGGEDSPLHF.

The CDR3 nucleotides read TGCAGCGTTGATCCCGCAGGGATGGGGACTGAAGCTTTCTTT. It yields the protein CSVDPAGMGTEAFF. This rearrangement joins TRBV29-1 to TRBJ1-1, with D possibly TRBD1 on 5 matching bases. Trimming shortened V by 3 bases and J by 5 bases, and 16 bases separated the two germline ends. Per germline, CDR1 SQVTM and CDR2 ANQGSEA. The CDR3 consists of 14 residues.

J is TRBJ2-3 and V is TRBV25-1; 7 bases align to TRBD1. Germline loops: CDR1 MGHDK, CDR2 SYGVNS. V dropped 5 bases and J dropped 1; count of bases not matched to a gene: 6. There are 15 residues in the CDR3. The CDR3, as DNA: TGTGCCAGCAGTACCCGAGACAGGGGCACAGATACGCAGTATTTT. Protein product: CASSTRDRGTDTQYF. The variable domain in full, completed from reference TRBV25-1 and TRBJ2-3, reads EADIYQTPRYLVIGTGKKITLECSQTMGHDKMYWYQQDPGMELHLIHYSYGVNSTEKGDLSSESTVSRIRTEHFPLTLESARPSHTSQYLCASSTRDRGTDTQYFGPGTRLTVL.

The rearrangement joins TRBV29-1 to TRBJ2-7; maybe TRBD1 (6 bases). The V end lost 4 bases, the J end lost 3 bases, and 16 bases lay between the germline ends. Germline CDR1 is SQVTM and CDR2 is ANQGSEA. This CDR3 spans 14 amino acids. In DNA, the CDR3 is TGCAGCGTTGTCAGGGGTTTATCATTCTACGAGCAGTACTTC. This translates into CSVVRGLSFYEQYF.

This chain connects TRBV24-1 to TRBJ2-3, with 10 bases aligning to TRBD1. CDR3 length equals 16 residues. Germline CDR1 is KGHDR and CDR2 is SFDVKD. With V trimmed by 4 bases and J by 6 bases, 9 bases remained unmatched. CDR3 bases: TGTGCCACCAGTGACACCCCGGGACAGGGGTGGGATACGCAGTATTTT. This codes for CATSDTPGQGWDTQYF.

The CDR3: CASSVGVDRANYGYTF. CDR3 bases: TGTGCCAGCAGCGTAGGGGTGGACAGGGCTAACTATGGCTACACCTTC. The chain is built from TRBV9 and TRBJ1-2, with 8 bases matching TRBD1. The germline CDR1 and CDR2 sequences are SGDLS and YYNGEE. The CDR3 totals 16 residues. V shed 0 bases and J 0 bases; nucleotides not matched to a gene: 4.

A word on this clonotype: The junction and the germline gene differ at one end; a read error may be behind it. The chain joins TRBV11-2 to TRBJ1-2; possibly TRBD1 for D (5 bases). The germline V gene encodes CDR1 SGHAT and CDR2 FQNNGV. The CDR3 has 12 residues. The CDR3 here is CASSLARVEQDF. In nucleotides, the CDR3 is TGTGCCAGCAGCTTAGCCAGGGTAGAACAGGACTTC.

The CDR3 spells CASSLGTVYGSNQPQHF. The CDR3 DNA is TGTGCCAGCAGTTTGGGGACAGTATATGGTAGCAATCAGCCCCAGCATTTT. The rearrangement links TRBV12-3 or TRBV12-4 to TRBJ1-5, with TRBD1 identical over 7 bases. V lost 3 bases and J lost 0; bases outside the gene matches: 8. There are 17 residues in the CDR3.

This chain connects TRBV4-1 to TRBJ1-1; D call uncertain. The germline V gene has CDR1 MGHRA and CDR2 YSYEKL. This CDR3 is built from 13 residues. V lost 0 bases and J lost 8, with 10 bases in between. DNA for the CDR3: TGCGCCAGCAGCCAAGATCGCCACCTCGAAGCTTTCTTT. This encodes CASSQDRHLEAFF.

The chain couples TRBV29-1 to TRBJ1-2; the D is unclear. Trimming removed 3 bases from V and 7 bases from J, with 18 bases in between. The CDR3 sequence is 14 residues long. Germline-derived CDR1 and CDR2 are SQVTM and ANQGSEA. The CDR3 region has the DNA TGCAGCGTTGAGGTTCCGTGGAAAATGGGTGGCTACACCTTC. It translates to CSVEVPWKMGGYTF.